This TCR beta chain came from a study of T cell responses to AZD1222 COVID-19 vaccine. Study conclusions and caveats: Baseline seropositives among AZD1222 recipients totaled only six. Rises in breadth and depth of Spike-specific TCRs came after two AZD1222 doses.

About this clone itself: Its specificity is unknown.

Measured with immunoSEQ multiplex PCR; TCRdb has only the in-frame clones, and not every one. Of 110,000 to 150,000 clones listed, 85% to 95% were seen once; the top ten hold approximately 9%. Trimming cost V 3 bases and J 5 bases, with 11 bases left between them. CDR3 length: 13 amino acids. Germline CDR1 reads SGHRS; CDR2 reads YFSETQ. V gene TRBV5-1 combines with J gene TRBJ2-5; no clear D. This receptor was obtained from an adult in good health. The sequenced sample was peripheral blood, obtained on day 0 of AZD1222 vaccination. This chain's CDR3 is CASSSDYRETQYF. The CDR3 nucleotides are TGCGCCAGCAGCTCAGATTATAGGGAGACCCAGTACTTC.